The present T cell receptor beta chain was sequenced within a study of a mutant IDH1 vaccine in newly diagnosed glioma (dated by TCRdb to the early 2020s). About the full investigation: In the chemotherapy-containing groups, vaccination started alongside temozolomide cycles, whereas in patients who had radiotherapy alone it started 4-6 weeks after radiotherapy. The week-35 safety follow-up took place at visit V12, and the week-47 end of study took place at visit V13. The approximately 33 treated patients were about 60% male and roughly 40% female, with a mean age of approximately 38 years. Peripheral blood was drawn at six visits: V03 (baseline), V05, V07, V10, V12 and V13. For exploratory analyses, around 26 treated patients had longitudinal TCRB deep sequencing done wherever samples were available. Prior to enrollment, standard therapy consisting of radiotherapy alone, temozolomide alone, or radiochemotherapy with temozolomide had been administered to patients, with the combination being received by most patients. General conclusions and limits of the study: Changes in the top peripheral T cell clonotypes picked up by TCRB sequencing did not appear to be linked to pseudoprogression. Vaccine-induced immune responses across multiple MHC alleles were detected in 93.3% of patients. According to the authors, sample limitations meant that analyses of patient blood samples could not be reproduced. Selection of PBMC samples for TCRB deep sequencing was based on availability.

A word on this clone: The antigen it recognizes is unknown. The input lacks base qualities; no much larger clone sits a single base away.

The germline V gene sets CDR1 to MGHRA and CDR2 to YSYEKL. Measured from the cysteine to the phenylalanine, the CDR3 is 17 residues long. CDR3 DNA is the only sequence kept; it has 51 bases, read in frame from the first base. V sheds 0 bases and J sheds 3 bases, leaving 15 bases between their ends. The sample's time point label, in plain terms: week 35, safety follow-up. Each vaccine dose, consisting of 300 ug of a 20-mer mutant IDH1 peptide in Montanide, was administered subcutaneously with topical imiquimod. Eight vaccinations were administered to patients in weeks 1, 3, 5, 7, 11, 15, 19 and 23, corresponding to visits V03 through V10. All donors had newly diagnosed IDH1-mutant astrocytomas of WHO grade 3 or 4 that showed loss of nuclear ATRX. The samples were drawn from NOA16, a multicentre, single-arm, open-label phase I trial in Germany that tested a mutant IDH1 peptide vaccine in humans for the first time. Genomic DNA for TCRB sequencing was isolated from EDTA blood with the DNeasy Blood and Tissue Kit.

The library was prepared using the immunoSEQ multiplex PCR assay. Rearranged TCR beta chain sequences were amplified with the hsTCRB Kit following the manufacturer's protocol. TCRB libraries were sequenced on an Illumina MiSeq. Per the source publication's procedure: Demultiplexing, trimming and gene mapping were performed with the kit vendor's proprietary platform. TCRdb retrieved this table from immuneACCESS and kept in-frame rearrangements only. Not all clones are present; in checked studies, unresolved V genes account for under half, and no reason is known for the remainder. Clone size and V and J calls were adopted from that table, with D and trimming inferred from the DNA. This sample comprises over 45,000 clones, 92% of them detected only once. The ten largest make up 2% to 2.5% of the sample.

This TCR was recovered from a man in his fifties or sixties with glioma. The chain is encoded by TRBV4-1 joined to TRBJ2-1, with a weak D call of TRBD1 (5 bases match). The starting material was PBMCs, obtained from a glioma patient whose treatment included an IDH1 peptide vaccine. The DNA reads as follows: TGCGCCAGCAGCCAAGATAGGGGATTAACGGTCTACAATGAGCAGTTCTTC. Its translation reads: CASSQDRGLTVYNEQFF.